The rows below give T cell receptor beta chains drawn from one sample of a study of T-cell reconstitution after alpha-beta-depleted transplantation in children. From the PCR reads, TCRdb called clonotypes with MiXCR, one entry per CDR3 protein. The repertoire holds about 500,000 distinct CDR3 sequences, with about 30% as singletons. This specimen consisted of PBMCs from the stem cell graft donor, obtained from the stem cell graft. Receptors were obtained from a human donor who donated a stem cell graft to a child with aplastic anemia. The CDR3 runs from the conserved cysteine through the conserved F or W. Each record gives: CDR3 length, clone size, V gene, J gene, D gene, CDR3 protein, CDR3 DNA. A D gene is named only where the DNA matches it firmly. Size is omitted from some rows. Given values are once, few, many or a class for expanded clones.

length: 13
size: .
V: TRBV19
J: TRBJ1-5
D: .
CDR3: CASSITAYQPQHF
DNA: TGTGCCAGTAGTATTACAGCTTATCAGCCCCAGCATTTT

length: 13
size: .
V: TRBV29-1
J: TRBJ2-7
D: TRBD2
CDR3: CSVQLAGTYEQYF
DNA: TGCAGCGTTCAACTAGCGGGAACCTACGAGCAGTACTTC

length: 11
size: .
V: TRBV20-1
J: TRBJ2-7
D: .
CDR3: CSATTNYEQYF
DNA: TGCAGTGCTACGACTAACTACGAGCAGTACTTC

length: 16
size: .
V: TRBV6-2/TRBV6-3
J: TRBJ2-2
D: TRBD1
CDR3: CASSPRTGGSTGELFF
DNA: TGTGCCAGCTCCCCTCGGACAGGGGGAAGTACCGGGGAGCTGTTTTTT

length: 14
size: .
V: TRBV29-1
J: TRBJ2-1
D: .
CDR3: CTSIPTGTNNEQFF
DNA: TGCACATCCATACCTACCGGGACGAACAATGAGCAGTTCTTC

length: 14
size: .
V: TRBV10-3
J: TRBJ2-7
D: .
CDR3: CAISDSAVGGEQYF
DNA: TGTGCCATCAGTGATAGCGCAGTCGGGGGCGAGCAGTACTTC

length: 17
size: .
V: TRBV14
J: TRBJ2-1
D: TRBD1
CDR3: CASSLFTGTGRSDEQFF
DNA: TGTGCCAGCAGCCTCTTCACCGGGACAGGGAGGTCGGATGAGCAGTTCTTC

length: 17
size: .
V: TRBV6-2/TRBV6-3
J: TRBJ2-2
D: TRBD2
CDR3: CASSFMTSGSLTGELFF
DNA: TGTGCCAGCAGTTTTATGACTAGCGGGAGCCTCACCGGGGAGCTGTTTTTT

length: 12
size: .
V: TRBV12-3/TRBV12-4
J: TRBJ1-6
D: .
CDR3: CASSFWGSPLHF
DNA: TGTGCCAGCAGTTTCTGGGGGTCACCCCTCCACTTT

length: 14
size: .
V: TRBV25-1
J: TRBJ1-2
D: .
CDR3: CASSESLWDGSYTF
DNA: TGTGCCAGCAGTGAATCTTTGTGGGATGGGAGCTACACCTTC

length: 18
size: .
V: TRBV7-2
J: TRBJ1-5
D: .
CDR3: CASSLSRSGTRMGQPQHF
DNA: TGTGCCAGCAGCCTATCGAGGTCCGGGACTAGGATGGGTCAGCCCCAGCATTTT

length: 17
size: .
V: TRBV7-8
J: TRBJ2-4
D: TRBD2
CDR3: CASSAWGLAGGPGIQYF
DNA: TGTGCCAGCAGCGCGTGGGGACTAGCGGGAGGGCCCGGCATTCAGTACTTC

length: 15
size: few
V: TRBV5-1
J: TRBJ2-1
D: .
CDR3: CASSWGQNSYNEQFF
DNA: TGCGCCAGCAGCTGGGGGCAGAACTCCTACAATGAGCAGTTCTTC

length: 14
size: many
V: TRBV5-1
J: TRBJ1-1
D: .
CDR3: CASSLASANTEAFF
DNA: TGTGCCAGCAGTTTAGCATCCGCCAACACTGAAGCTTTCTTT

length: 15
size: few
V: TRBV27
J: TRBJ2-3
D: .
CDR3: CASSFGGHSTDTQYF
DNA: TGTGCCAGCAGTTTTGGCGGACACAGCACAGATACGCAGTATTTT

length: 17
size: few
V: TRBV6-2/TRBV6-3
J: TRBJ1-5
D: TRBD1
CDR3: CASRPGAGGLSNQPQHF
DNA: TGTGCCAGCAGGCCCGGGGCAGGGGGCCTTAGCAATCAGCCCCAGCATTTT

length: 15
size: few
V: TRBV7-9
J: TRBJ1-3
D: .
CDR3: CASSPRGAIGNTIYF
DNA: TGTGCCAGCAGCCCGAGGGGGGCGATCGGAAACACCATATATTTT

length: 16
size: .
V: TRBV20-1
J: TRBJ1-5
D: .
CDR3: CSARGGGGNYYQPQHF
DNA: TGCAGTGCTAGAGGGGGTGGGGGGAATTACTATCAGCCCCAGCATTTT

length: 14
size: .
V: TRBV25-1
J: TRBJ1-1
D: .
CDR3: CASSESGLGTEAFF
DNA: TGTGCCAGCAGTGAATCAGGGCTGGGAACTGAAGCTTTCTTT

length: 15
size: .
V: TRBV20-1
J: TRBJ2-3
D: TRBD1
CDR3: CSARLRQGITDTQYF
DNA: TGCAGTGCTAGACTAAGACAGGGGATAACAGATACGCAGTATTTT

length: 16
size: many
V: TRBV7-2
J: TRBJ2-7
D: TRBD1
CDR3: CASSPWDSVEPYEQYF
DNA: TGTGCCAGCAGCCCTTGGGACAGCGTAGAACCCTACGAGCAGTACTTC

length: 16
size: few
V: TRBV15
J: TRBJ2-4
D: .
CDR3: CATSRANQGGGNIQYF
DNA: TGTGCCACCAGCAGAGCGAATCAGGGGGGAGGTAACATTCAGTACTTC

length: 18
size: few
V: TRBV11-2
J: TRBJ1-1
D: TRBD1
CDR3: CASSPQGGTGLSITEAFF
DNA: TGTGCCAGCAGCCCGCAGGGAGGGACAGGGTTGTCCATCACTGAAGCTTTCTTT

length: 14
size: few
V: TRBV6-1
J: TRBJ1-2
D: .
CDR3: CASMKQGQNYGYTF
DNA: TGTGCCAGCATGAAGCAGGGTCAAAACTATGGCTACACCTTC

length: 17
size: .
V: TRBV5-1
J: TRBJ2-2
D: TRBD1
CDR3: CASSLGTGGPRTGELFF
DNA: TGCGCCAGCAGCTTGGGGACAGGGGGCCCTCGGACCGGGGAGCTGTTTTTT

length: 13
size: few
V: TRBV13
J: TRBJ2-1
D: .
CDR3: CASSSPSRGEQFF
DNA: TGTGCCAGCAGCTCCCCGTCCAGGGGAGAGCAGTTCTTC

length: 15
size: few
V: TRBV20-1
J: TRBJ1-5
D: .
CDR3: CSASRPSSSNQPQHF
DNA: TGCAGTGCTAGTAGGCCAAGTTCTAGCAATCAGCCCCAGCATTTT

length: 17
size: .
V: TRBV9
J: TRBJ2-6
D: .
CDR3: CASTMGTASSGANVLTF
DNA: TGTGCCAGCACCATGGGGACCGCTAGCTCTGGGGCCAACGTCCTGACTTTC

length: 14
size: few
V: TRBV11-3
J: TRBJ2-5
D: .
CDR3: CASSANSVGETQYF
DNA: TGTGCCAGCAGCGCCAATAGCGTTGGCGAGACCCAGTACTTC

length: 16
size: .
V: TRBV13
J: TRBJ1-1
D: .
CDR3: CASSPAEGGPYTEAFF
DNA: TGTGCCAGCAGCCCCGCTGAAGGAGGGCCTTACACTGAAGCTTTCTTT

length: 15
size: .
V: TRBV5-1
J: TRBJ2-2
D: .
CDR3: CASSLQAPNTGELFF
DNA: TGCGCCAGCAGCCTGCAGGCCCCGAACACCGGGGAGCTGTTTTTT

length: 15
size: few
V: TRBV6-5
J: TRBJ2-7
D: .
CDR3: CASSYSTPGAYEQYF
DNA: TGTGCCAGCAGTTATTCAACCCCAGGGGCCTACGAGCAGTACTTC

length: 14
size: .
V: TRBV7-2
J: TRBJ1-2
D: .
CDR3: CASSKDSRGYGYTF
DNA: TGTGCCAGCAGCAAAGACAGCCGCGGCTATGGCTACACCTTC

length: 19
size: .
V: TRBV15
J: TRBJ2-1
D: TRBD1
CDR3: CATSRDPHRNRDRGNEQFF
DNA: TGTGCCACCAGCAGAGATCCACATAGGAACCGGGACAGGGGGAATGAGCAGTTCTTC

length: 16
size: .
V: TRBV9
J: TRBJ2-1
D: TRBD1
CDR3: CASSVEEGQGYNEQFF
DNA: TGTGCCAGCAGCGTAGAGGAAGGACAGGGCTACAATGAGCAGTTCTTC

length: 13
size: few
V: TRBV12-3/TRBV12-4
J: TRBJ2-5
D: .
CDR3: CASSFRVLETQYF
DNA: TGTGCCAGCAGTTTCCGCGTTTTGGAGACCCAGTACTTC

length: 16
size: .
V: TRBV29-1
J: TRBJ2-2
D: .
CDR3: CSVEKNQGPNTGELFF
DNA: TGCAGCGTTGAAAAGAACCAGGGGCCTAACACCGGGGAGCTGTTTTTT

length: 14
size: few
V: TRBV7-9
J: TRBJ2-5
D: .
CDR3: CASSSDRRAETQYF
DNA: TGTGCCAGCAGCTCCGACAGGCGGGCAGAGACCCAGTACTTC

length: 15
size: .
V: TRBV27
J: TRBJ2-1
D: TRBD2
CDR3: CASSTTSEPYNEQFF
DNA: TGTGCCAGCAGTACAACTAGCGAACCCTACAATGAGCAGTTCTTC

length: 12
size: few
V: TRBV29-1
J: TRBJ2-1
D: .
CDR3: CSVQLVADEQFF
DNA: TGCAGCGTCCAACTAGTAGCGGATGAGCAGTTCTTC

length: 16
size: .
V: TRBV4-3
J: TRBJ1-1
D: TRBD1
CDR3: CASSKPGTGGDTEAFF
DNA: TGCGCCAGCAGCAAACCCGGGACAGGGGGGGACACTGAAGCTTTCTTT